This T cell receptor (beta chain) was recorded in a study of OX40 agonist ivuxolimab in advanced cancers. CDR3 length equals 15 residues. V was clipped by 4 bases and J by 7 bases; unmatched bases: 12. Per the germline V gene, CDR1 is SGHRS and CDR2 is YFSETQ. In the case of this clone: What it recognizes is unknown.

General study findings and limits: The study did not work out the antigen specificity of the expanded peripheral T cells.

The method was immunoSEQ multiplex PCR; TCRdb's version includes in-frame clones alone and lacks a portion of them. The sample has 30,000 to 40,000 clones, roughly 85% seen once; the top ten hold about 2.7%. The rearrangement links TRBV5-1 to TRBJ2-7, with TRBD2 matching 9 bases. Sequences were derived from CD4+ or CD8+ T cells sorted from blood, sampled in a trial of the OX40 agonist ivuxolimab. The origin of this receptor is an adult with an advanced solid tumor such as melanoma, head and neck, liver or kidney cancer. CDR3 protein: CASSPEPGLAGEQYF. CDR3 in DNA: TGCGCCAGCAGCCCCGAACCGGGACTAGCCGGGGAGCAGTACTTC.